These T cell receptor beta chains were read from a single sample in a study of Graves' ophthalmopathy and Graves' hyperthyroidism. MiXCR, applied by TCRdb to the multiplex PCR reads, yields one record per CDR3 protein. Of about 620,000 distinct CDR3 sequences in the sample, about a fifth were seen once. Sequences were obtained from peripheral blood. These receptors originate from a woman under 30 with stable Graves' hyperthyroidism. Some clones in this sample may be carry-over from other donors' samples. Both conserved end residues are part of each CDR3. D genes are given only for firm matches. Expanded clones are given a class, and other clones once, few, many or no size at all.

>TRBJ1-6|TRBV4-2|NA|TRBD1
CASSQGKDRGLNSHLHF
TGTGCCAGCAGCCAAGGTAAAGACAGGGGGTTAAATTCACACCTCCACTTT
>TRBJ1-2|TRBV29-1|many|TRBD1
CSGGQGHGYTF
TGCAGCGGGGGACAGGGGCATGGCTACACCTTC
>TRBJ2-5|TRBV20-1|many|TRBD2
CSARAGSGGARDF
TGCAGTGCTAGAGCGGGGAGCGGGGGCGCCCGGGATTTC
>TRBJ1-1|TRBV10-3|few|NA
CAISEELRWDRNTEAFF
TGTGCCATCAGTGAGGAGTTGCGGTGGGACCGGAACACTGAAGCTTTCTTT
>TRBJ1-2|TRBV28|many|NA
CASSFFALGSNYGYTF
TGTGCCAGCAGTTTTTTTGCACTCGGTTCTAACTATGGCTACACCTTC
>TRBJ1-6|TRBV6-1|once|NA
CASSESLVPSPLHF
TGTGCCAGCAGTGAGAGCCTAGTACCCTCACCCCTCCACTTT
>TRBJ1-1|TRBV27|NA|NA
CASSLGRDLNTEAFF
TGTGCCAGCAGCCTAGGGAGGGATTTGAACACTGAAGCTTTCTTT
>TRBJ1-2|TRBV6-5|few|TRBD1
CASSYGTGGRGYGYTF
TGTGCCAGCAGTTATGGGACAGGGGGCCGGGGCTATGGCTACACCTTC
>TRBJ2-2|TRBV6-1|few|NA
CASKDPTGELFF
TGTGCCAGCAAGGACCCCACCGGGGAGCTGTTTTTT
>TRBJ1-1|TRBV4-1|NA|NA
CASSRPAEGSTEAFF
TGCGCCAGCAGCCGACCCGCGGAAGGTAGCACTGAAGCTTTCTTT
>TRBJ1-2|TRBV7-8|many|NA
CASSLGGGGSYGYTF
TGTGCCAGCAGCTTAGGGGGGGGAGGAAGCTATGGCTACACCTTC
>TRBJ1-1|TRBV30|few|NA
CAWRIAFSTEAFF
TGTGCCTGGAGAATCGCATTTAGCACTGAAGCTTTCTTT
>TRBJ1-6|TRBV20-1|few|NA
CSAALGGADSPLHF
TGCAGTGCTGCGCTGGGGGGGGCCGATTCACCCCTCCACTTT
>TRBJ1-1|TRBV5-1|NA|TRBD1
CASSLRRPGQTNTEAFF
TGCGCCAGCAGCTTAAGAAGGCCGGGACAGACCAACACTGAAGCTTTCTTT
>TRBJ1-2|TRBV12-3/TRBV12-4|many|NA
CASSPGRNYGYTF
TGTGCCAGCAGTCCGGGACGGAACTATGGCTACACCTTC
>TRBJ2-7|TRBV20-1|many|TRBD2
CSARLAGLYEQYF
TGCAGTGCCAGACTAGCGGGACTATACGAGCAGTACTTC
>TRBJ2-5|TRBV5-1|many|NA
CASSVGSEETQYF
TGCGCCAGCAGTGTGGGGTCCGAAGAGACCCAGTACTTC
>TRBJ1-6|TRBV20-1|NA|TRBD1
CSARKGQYNSPLHF
TGCAGTGCTAGAAAGGGACAGTATAATTCACCCCTCCACTTT
>TRBJ2-4|TRBV11-2|few|NA
CASSSRLFGGGAPRKNIKYF
NA
>TRBJ1-1|TRBV30|few|NA
CAWSNRFGGYLNTEAFF
TGTGCCTGGAGCAACCGATTTGGGGGCTATCTGAACACTGAAGCTTTCTTT
>TRBJ1-2|TRBV29-1|many|NA
CSVNSNPNYGYTF
TGCAGCGTCAACAGTAATCCTAACTATGGCTACACCTTC
>TRBJ2-5|TRBV19|many|TRBD1
CASRGGGTGGKKTQYF
TGTGCCAGTAGGGGAGGAGGGACAGGGGGTAAAAAGACCCAGTACTTC
>TRBJ1-5|TRBV20-1|many|TRBD1
CSASRQGARGNQPQHF
TGCAGTGCTAGTCGGCAGGGGGCTCGGGGCAATCAGCCCCAGCATTTT
>TRBJ2-7|TRBV6-5|many|TRBD2
CASSYSMAGGEYF
TGTGCCAGCAGTTACTCGATGGCGGGGGGCGAGTACTTC
>TRBJ2-7|TRBV15|many|TRBD1
CATSRDLYRGYEQYF
TGTGCCACCAGCAGAGATCTTTACAGGGGCTACGAGCAGTACTTC
>TRBJ2-7|TRBV6-1|many|NA
CASRAVEQYF
TGTGCCAGCAGGGCAGTCGAGCAGTACTTC
>TRBJ2-2|TRBV11-2|few|TRBD1
CASSLSPSGGTGATGELFF
TGTGCCAGCAGCTTATCCCCCTCCGGTGGTACAGGGGCCACCGGGGAGCTGTTTTTT
>TRBJ2-7|TRBV20-1|many|NA
CSASEVGGGPSYEQYF
TGCAGTGCTAGTGAGGTGGGGGGGGGCCCTTCCTACGAGCAGTACTTC
>TRBJ1-2|TRBV5-1|many|NA
CASSLAGSRDYTF
TGCGCCAGCAGCTTAGCCGGATCCAGGGACTACACCTTC
>TRBJ1-1|TRBV12-3/TRBV12-4|NA|NA
CASSLRAPGAVEAFF
TGTGCCAGCAGTTTGAGGGCTCCCGGGGCTGTTGAAGCTTTCTTT
>TRBJ1-2|TRBV6-1|many|NA
CASRTGHLTGDYGYTF
TGTGCCAGCAGAACCGGACACCTGACCGGGGACTATGGCTACACCTTC